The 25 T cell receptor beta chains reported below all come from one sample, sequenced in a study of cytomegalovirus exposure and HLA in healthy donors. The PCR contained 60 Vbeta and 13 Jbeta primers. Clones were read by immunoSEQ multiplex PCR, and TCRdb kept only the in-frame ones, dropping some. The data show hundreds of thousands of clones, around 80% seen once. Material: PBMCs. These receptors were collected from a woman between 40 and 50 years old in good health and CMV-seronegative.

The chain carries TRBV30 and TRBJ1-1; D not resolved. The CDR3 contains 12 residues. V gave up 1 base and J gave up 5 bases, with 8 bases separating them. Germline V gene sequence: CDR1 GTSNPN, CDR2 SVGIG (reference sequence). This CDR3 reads CAWSGARTEAFF. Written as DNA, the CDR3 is TGTGCCTGGAGTGGGGCCAGGACTGAAGCTTTCTTT.

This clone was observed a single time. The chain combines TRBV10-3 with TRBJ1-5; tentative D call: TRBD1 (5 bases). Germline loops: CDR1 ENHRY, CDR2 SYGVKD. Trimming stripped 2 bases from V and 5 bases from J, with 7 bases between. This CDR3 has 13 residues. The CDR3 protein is CAISETGYQPQHF. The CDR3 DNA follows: TGTGCCATCAGTGAGACAGGTTATCAGCCCCAGCATTTT.

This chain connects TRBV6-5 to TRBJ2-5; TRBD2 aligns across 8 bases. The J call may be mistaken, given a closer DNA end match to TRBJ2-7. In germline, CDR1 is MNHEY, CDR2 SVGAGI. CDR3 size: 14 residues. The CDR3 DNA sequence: TGTGCCAGCAGTCTTTCTAGCGGGTCCTACGAGCAGTACTTC. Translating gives CASSLSSGSYEQYF.

The DNA for the CDR3 is TGTGCTAGTGGTTTCTACCAAATCCGGGAAGATAGTTGGGGGGCCAACGTCCTGACTTTC. It codes for CASGFYQIREDSWGANVLTF. V is TRBV12-5 and J is TRBJ2-6; D is possibly TRBD2 (5 bases). V was clipped by 3 bases and J by 4 bases, with 25 bases between them. The germline V gene encodes CDR1 LGHNT and CDR2 FRNRAP. This CDR3 is built from 20 residues.

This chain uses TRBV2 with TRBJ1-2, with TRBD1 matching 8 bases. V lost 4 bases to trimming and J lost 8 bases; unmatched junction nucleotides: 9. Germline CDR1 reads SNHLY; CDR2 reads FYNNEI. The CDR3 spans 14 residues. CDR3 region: CASSVGQGARGYTF. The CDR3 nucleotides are TGTGCCAGCAGTGTCGGTCAGGGGGCGCGAGGCTACACCTTC. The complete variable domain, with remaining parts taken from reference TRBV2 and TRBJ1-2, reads EPEVTQTPSHQVTQMGQEVILRCVPISNHLYFYWYRQILGQKVEFLVSFYNNEISEKSEIFDDQFSVERPDGSNFTLKIRSTKLEDSAMYFCASSVGQGARGYTFGSGTRLTVV.

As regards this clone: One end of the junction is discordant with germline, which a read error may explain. CDR3 sequence reads: CATSEGRGNTIYF. CDR3 coding DNA: TGCGCCACCAGCGAGGGTAGAGGAAACACCATATATTTT. The J gene is TRBJ1-3, the V gene TRBV5-1, with unresolved D. The V gene's germline CDR1 is SGHRS and CDR2 YFSETQ. This CDR3 spans 13 amino acids.

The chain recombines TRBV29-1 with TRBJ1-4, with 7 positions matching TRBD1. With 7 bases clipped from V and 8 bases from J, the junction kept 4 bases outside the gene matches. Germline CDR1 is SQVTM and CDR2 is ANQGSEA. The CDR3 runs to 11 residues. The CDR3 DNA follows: TGCAGCGGTTCGGACAGGGAAAAACTGTTTTTT. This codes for CSGSDREKLFF.

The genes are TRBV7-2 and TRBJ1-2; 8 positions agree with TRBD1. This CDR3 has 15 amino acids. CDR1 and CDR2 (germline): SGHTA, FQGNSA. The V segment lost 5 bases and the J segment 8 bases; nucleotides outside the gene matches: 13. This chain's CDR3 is CASSGQDRARKGYTF. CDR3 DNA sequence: TGTGCCAGCAGCGGGCAGGACAGGGCGAGAAAAGGCTACACCTTC.

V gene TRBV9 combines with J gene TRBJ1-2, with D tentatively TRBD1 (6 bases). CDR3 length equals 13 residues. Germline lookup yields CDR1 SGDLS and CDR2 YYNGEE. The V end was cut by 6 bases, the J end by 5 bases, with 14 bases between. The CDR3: CASNSRGSYGYTF. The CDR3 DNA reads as TGTGCCAGCAACTCCAGGGGTTCATATGGCTACACCTTC.

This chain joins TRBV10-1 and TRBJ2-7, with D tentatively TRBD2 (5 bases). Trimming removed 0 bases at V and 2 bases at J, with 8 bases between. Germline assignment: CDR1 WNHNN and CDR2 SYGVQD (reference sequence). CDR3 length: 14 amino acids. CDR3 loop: CASSESTGTYEQYF. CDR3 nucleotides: TGCGCCAGCAGTGAGTCGACGGGGACCTACGAGCAGTACTTC.

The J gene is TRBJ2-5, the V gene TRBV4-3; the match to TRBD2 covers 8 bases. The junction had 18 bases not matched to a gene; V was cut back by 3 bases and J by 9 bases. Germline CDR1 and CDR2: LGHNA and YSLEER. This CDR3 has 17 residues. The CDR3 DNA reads TGCGCCAGCAGCCATGTCGACGCGGGGGGCCCCTGGAGGGCCCAGTACTTC. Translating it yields CASSHVDAGGPWRAQYF.

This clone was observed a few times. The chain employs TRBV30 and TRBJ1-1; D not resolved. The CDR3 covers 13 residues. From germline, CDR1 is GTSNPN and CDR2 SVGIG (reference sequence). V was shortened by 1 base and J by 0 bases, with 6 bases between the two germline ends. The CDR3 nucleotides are TGTGCCTGGAGTGGAGGCATGAACACTGAAGCTTTCTTT. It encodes CAWSGGMNTEAFF.

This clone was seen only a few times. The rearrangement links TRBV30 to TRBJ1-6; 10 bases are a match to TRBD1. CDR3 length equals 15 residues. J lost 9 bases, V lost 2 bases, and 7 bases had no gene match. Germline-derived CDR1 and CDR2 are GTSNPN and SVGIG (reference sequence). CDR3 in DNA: TGTGCCTGGAGTAAGACAGGGGGCTTGGGTTCACCCCTCCACTTT. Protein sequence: CAWSKTGGLGSPLHF.

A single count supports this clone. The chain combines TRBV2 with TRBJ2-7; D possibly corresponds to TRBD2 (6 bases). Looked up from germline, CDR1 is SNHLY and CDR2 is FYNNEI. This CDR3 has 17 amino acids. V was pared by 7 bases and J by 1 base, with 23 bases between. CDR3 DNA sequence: TGTGCCAGCATGGGGGGAAGTGCAAGAGGGCGTTCCTACGAGCAGTACTTC. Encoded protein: CASMGGSARGRSYEQYF.

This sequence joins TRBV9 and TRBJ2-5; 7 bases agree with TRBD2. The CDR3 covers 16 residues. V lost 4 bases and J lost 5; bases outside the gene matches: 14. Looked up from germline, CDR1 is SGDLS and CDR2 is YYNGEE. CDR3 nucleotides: TGTGCCAGCAGCCCTGAGGGAGGGGTCGGGAAGGAGACCCAGTACTTC. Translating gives CASSPEGGVGKETQYF.

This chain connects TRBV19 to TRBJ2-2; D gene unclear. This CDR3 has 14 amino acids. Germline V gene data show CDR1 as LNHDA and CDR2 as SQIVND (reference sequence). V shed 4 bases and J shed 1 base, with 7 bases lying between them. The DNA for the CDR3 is TGTGCCAGTAGTAATTCCGTGAACACCGGGGAGCTGTTTTTT. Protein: CASSNSVNTGELFF.

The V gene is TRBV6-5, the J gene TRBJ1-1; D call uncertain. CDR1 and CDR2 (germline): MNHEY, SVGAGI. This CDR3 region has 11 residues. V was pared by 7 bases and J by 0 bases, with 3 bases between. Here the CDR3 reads CASKLNTEAFF. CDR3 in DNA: TGTGCCAGCAAGCTGAACACTGAAGCTTTCTTT.

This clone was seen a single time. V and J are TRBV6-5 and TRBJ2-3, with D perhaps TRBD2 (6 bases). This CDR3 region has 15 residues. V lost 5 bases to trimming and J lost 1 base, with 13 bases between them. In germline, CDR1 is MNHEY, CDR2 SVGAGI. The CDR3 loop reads CASSILGGGTDTQYF. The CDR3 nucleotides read TGTGCCAGCAGTATCCTTGGCGGGGGCACAGATACGCAGTATTTT.

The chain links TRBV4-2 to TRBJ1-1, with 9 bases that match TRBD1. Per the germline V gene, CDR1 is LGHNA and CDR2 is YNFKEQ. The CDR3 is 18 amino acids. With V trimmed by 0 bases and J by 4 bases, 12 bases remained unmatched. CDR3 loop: CASSQDRMGDRARTEAFF. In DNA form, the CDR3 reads TGTGCCAGCAGCCAAGATCGTATGGGGGACAGGGCGCGCACTGAAGCTTTCTTT.

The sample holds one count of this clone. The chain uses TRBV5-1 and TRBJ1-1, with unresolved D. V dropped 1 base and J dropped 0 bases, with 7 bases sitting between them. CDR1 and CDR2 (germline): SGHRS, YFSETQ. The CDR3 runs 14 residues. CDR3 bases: TGCGCCAGCAGCTTGTGGAGGGTGAACACTGAAGCTTTCTTT. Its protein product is CASSLWRVNTEAFF. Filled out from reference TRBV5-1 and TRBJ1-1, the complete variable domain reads KAGVTQTPRYLIKTRGQQVTLSCSPISGHRSVSWYQQTPGQGLQFLFEYFSETQRNKGNFPGRFSGRQFSNSRSEMNVSTLELGDSALYLCASSLWRVNTEAFFGQGTRLTVV.

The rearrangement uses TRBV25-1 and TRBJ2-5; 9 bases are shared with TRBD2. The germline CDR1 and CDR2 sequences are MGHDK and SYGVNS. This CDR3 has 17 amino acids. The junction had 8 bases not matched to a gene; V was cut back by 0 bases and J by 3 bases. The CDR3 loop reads CASSEYSRVAGEETQYF. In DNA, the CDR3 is TGTGCCAGCAGTGAATATAGCAGGGTAGCGGGGGAAGAGACCCAGTACTTC.

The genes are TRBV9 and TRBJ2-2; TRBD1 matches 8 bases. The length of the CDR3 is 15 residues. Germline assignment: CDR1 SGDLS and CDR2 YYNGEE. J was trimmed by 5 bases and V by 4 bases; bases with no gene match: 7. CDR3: CASSPQGALTGELFF. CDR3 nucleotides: TGTGCCAGCAGCCCTCAGGGGGCGCTTACCGGGGAGCTGTTTTTT.

CDR3 sequence: CASSRSGQGVAETQYF. DNA for the CDR3: TGCGCCAGCAGTCGCTCCGGACAGGGGGTGGCGGAGACCCAGTACTTC. The chain has TRBV5-1 and TRBJ2-5; 10 bases are shared with TRBD1. The CDR3 is 16 residues long. V dropped 5 bases and J dropped 5; count of bases not matched to a gene: 12. CDR1 is SGHRS and CDR2 is YFSETQ in the germline V gene.

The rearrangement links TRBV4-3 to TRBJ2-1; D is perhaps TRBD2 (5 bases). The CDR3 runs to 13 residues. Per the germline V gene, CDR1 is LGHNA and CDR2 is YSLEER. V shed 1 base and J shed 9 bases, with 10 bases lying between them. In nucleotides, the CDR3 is TGCGCCAGCAGCCAAGCCCGGGGTGTTGAGCAGTTCTTC. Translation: CASSQARGVEQFF.

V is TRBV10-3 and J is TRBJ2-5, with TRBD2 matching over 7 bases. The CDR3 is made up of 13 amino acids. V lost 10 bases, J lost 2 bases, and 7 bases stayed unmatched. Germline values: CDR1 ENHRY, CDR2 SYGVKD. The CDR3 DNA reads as TGTGCCACCGGGGACTACCATCAAGAGACCCAGTACTTC. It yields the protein CATGDYHQETQYF.